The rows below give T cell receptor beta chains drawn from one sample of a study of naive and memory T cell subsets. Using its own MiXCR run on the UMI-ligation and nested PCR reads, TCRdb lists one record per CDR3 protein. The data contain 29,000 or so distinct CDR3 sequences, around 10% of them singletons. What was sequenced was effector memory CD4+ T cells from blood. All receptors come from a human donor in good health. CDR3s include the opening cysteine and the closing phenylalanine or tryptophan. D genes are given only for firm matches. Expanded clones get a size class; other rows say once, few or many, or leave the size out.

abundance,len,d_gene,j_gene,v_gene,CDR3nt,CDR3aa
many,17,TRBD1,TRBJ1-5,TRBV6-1,TGTGCCAGCAGAGACACAGGGGGATCGGCGTCCAATCAGCCCCAGCATTTT,CASRDTGGSASNQPQHF
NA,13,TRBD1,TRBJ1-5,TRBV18,TGTGCCAGCTCAGTCGACAGGGCCCAGCCCCAGCATTTT,CASSVDRAQPQHF
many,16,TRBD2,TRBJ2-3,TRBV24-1,TGTGCCACCAGTGATTTTGGGAGGGAGGGCACAGATACGCAGTATTTT,CATSDFGREGTDTQYF
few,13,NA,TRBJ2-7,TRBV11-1,TGTGCCAGCAGCCGAACTAGTAGCCACGAGCAGTACTTC,CASSRTSSHEQYF
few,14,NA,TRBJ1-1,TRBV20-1,TGCAGTGCTAGAGATCTGGAAGGGGAGGCTGAAGCTTTCTTT,CSARDLEGEAEAFF
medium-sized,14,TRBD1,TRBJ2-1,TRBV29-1,TGCAGCGTTGCCACGACAGGGGGCTACAATGAGCAGTTCTTC,CSVATTGGYNEQFF
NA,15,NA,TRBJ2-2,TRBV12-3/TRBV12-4,TGTGCCAGCAGACTACGGGGGATTATCACCGGGGAGCTGTTTTTT,CASRLRGIITGELFF
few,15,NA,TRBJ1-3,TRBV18,TGTGCCAGCTCACCTAATTATAACTCTGGAAACACCATATATTTT,CASSPNYNSGNTIYF
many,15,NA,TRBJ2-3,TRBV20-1,TGCAGTGCTGCTCGCGGGGTAGGGGGCACAGATACGCAGTATTTT,CSAARGVGGTDTQYF
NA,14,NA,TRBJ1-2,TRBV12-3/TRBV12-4,TGTGCCAGCAGTACCAGGGTTTCCTTTCATGGCTACACCTTC,CASSTRVSFHGYTF
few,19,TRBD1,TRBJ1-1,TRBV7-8,TGTGCCAGCAGCTTCGGGACAGGGTTCGGCTCGCCCATGAACACTGAAGCTTTCTTT,CASSFGTGFGSPMNTEAFF
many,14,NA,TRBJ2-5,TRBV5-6,TGTGCCAGCAGCTTGGTCTCAAGCCAAGAGACCCAGTACTTC,CASSLVSSQETQYF
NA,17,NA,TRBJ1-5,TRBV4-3,TGCGCCAGCAGCCAAGACATTCAAGGGGCCGGGTTAGGGCCCCAGCATTTT,CASSQDIQGAGLGPQHF
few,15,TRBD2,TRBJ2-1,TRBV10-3,TGTGCCATCAGTGAGCTTCTAGCGGGAGTCTATGAGCAGTTCTTC,CAISELLAGVYEQFF
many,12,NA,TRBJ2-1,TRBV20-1,TGCAGTGCCCAACAGGGGAGGGATGAGCAGTTCTTC,CSAQQGRDEQFF
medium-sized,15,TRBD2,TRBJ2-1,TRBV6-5,TGTGCCAGCAGTTACGGGAGGGCGGGATACAATGAGCAGTTCTTC,CASSYGRAGYNEQFF
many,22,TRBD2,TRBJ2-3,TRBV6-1,TGTGCCAGCAGTGGAGAACCGGGACTAGCGGGGGGCCTACGTCGTTCTTCAGATACGCAGTATTTT,CASSGEPGLAGGLRRSSDTQYF
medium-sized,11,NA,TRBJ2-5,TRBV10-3,TGTGCCATCAGTGAGCTAGAGACCCAGTACTTC,CAISELETQYF
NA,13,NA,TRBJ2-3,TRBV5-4,TGTGCCAGCAGCCCCCAGTCCACAGATACGCAGTATTTT,CASSPQSTDTQYF
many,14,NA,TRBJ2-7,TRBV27,TGTGCCAGCAGTCCTCGGACCACAACCTACGAGCAGTACTTC,CASSPRTTTYEQYF
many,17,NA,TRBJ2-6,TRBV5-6,TGTGCCAGCAGCTCAGGGCAGTTTGTCTCTGGGGCCAACGTCCTGACTTTC,CASSSGQFVSGANVLTF
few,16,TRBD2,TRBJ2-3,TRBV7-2,TGTGCCAGCAGCTTAGCGAGCGGGAGCTCTAGGGATACGCAGTATTTT,CASSLASGSSRDTQYF
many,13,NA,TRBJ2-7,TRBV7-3,TGTGCCAGCGGTCTCGGGGGACCCTACGAGCAGTACTTC,CASGLGGPYEQYF
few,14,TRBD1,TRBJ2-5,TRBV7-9,TGTGCCAGCAGCCGATCGGGACAGCAAGAGACCCAGTACTTC,CASSRSGQQETQYF
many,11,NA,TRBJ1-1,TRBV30,TGTGCCTCCTCCGTATTTACTGAAGCTTTCTTT,CASSVFTEAFF
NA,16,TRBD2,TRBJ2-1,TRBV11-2,TGTGCCAGCAGCCGTTTAGCGGGAGCGTTGTACAATGAGCAGTTCTTC,CASSRLAGALYNEQFF
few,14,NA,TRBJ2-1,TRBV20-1,TGCAGTGCTAGATTCGGGACCCCATACAATGAGCAGTTCTTC,CSARFGTPYNEQFF
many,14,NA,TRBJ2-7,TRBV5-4,TGTGCCAGCAGCCGGGGCCCAGCGGGTTACGAGCAGTACTTC,CASSRGPAGYEQYF
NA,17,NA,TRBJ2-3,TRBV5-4,TGTGCCAGCAGCTGGAAAGAAGGACTTCCTGTGGGGGATACGCAGTATTTT,CASSWKEGLPVGDTQYF
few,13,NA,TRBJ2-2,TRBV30,TGTGCCTGGAGTTCTGGCGGGATTGGGGAGCTGTTTTTT,CAWSSGGIGELFF
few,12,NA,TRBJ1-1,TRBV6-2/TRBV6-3,TGTGCCAGCATGCGGGGGAACACTGAAGCTTTCTTT,CASMRGNTEAFF
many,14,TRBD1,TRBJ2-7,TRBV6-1,TGTGCCAGCAGTGGATGGACAGGAGCCTACGAGCAGTACTTC,CASSGWTGAYEQYF
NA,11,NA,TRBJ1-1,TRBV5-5,TGTGCCAGCAGCTTCGGTCCTGAAGCTTTCTTT,CASSFGPEAFF
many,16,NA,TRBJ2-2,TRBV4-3,TGCGCCAGCAGGACCATTAGAAACACGAACACCGGGGAGCTGTTTTTT,CASRTIRNTNTGELFF
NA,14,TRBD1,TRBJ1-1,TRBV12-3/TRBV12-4,TGTGCCAGCAGTTTAGCTCCAGGGGGAGAGGCTGCTTTCTTT,CASSLAPGGEAAFF
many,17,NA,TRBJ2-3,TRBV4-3,TGCGCCAGCAGCCAAGACTCTAATCAGGGGTACACAGATACGCAGTATTTT,CASSQDSNQGYTDTQYF
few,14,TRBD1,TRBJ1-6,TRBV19,TGTGCCAGTAGTGGACAGGTCATTAATTCACCCCTCCACTTT,CASSGQVINSPLHF
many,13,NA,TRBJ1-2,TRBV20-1,TGCAGTGCTAGTAGGGCGGACACAGGGGGCTACACCTTC,CSASRADTGGYTF
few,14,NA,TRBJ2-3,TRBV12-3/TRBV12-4,TGTGCCAGCAGTTTGCGGGGATACACAGATACGCAGTATTTT,CASSLRGYTDTQYF
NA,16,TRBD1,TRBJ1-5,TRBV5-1,TGCGCCAGCATATTTCGGGACAGGTTTGACAATCAGCCCCAGCATTTT,CASIFRDRFDNQPQHF
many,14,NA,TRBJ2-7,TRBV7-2,TGTGCCAGCAACCCGTCCCGGGACGACTACGAGCAGTACTTC,CASNPSRDDYEQYF
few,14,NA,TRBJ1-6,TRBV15,TGTGCCGCCTCGACGAGCTCCTATAATTCACCCCTCCACTTT,CAASTSSYNSPLHF
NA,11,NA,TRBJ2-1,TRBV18,TGTGCCAGCTCAGCGGGGAATGAGCAGTTCTTC,CASSAGNEQFF